This T cell receptor (beta chain) was captured in a study of cytomegalovirus exposure and HLA in healthy donors. A few counts support this clone. Its matching antigen is unknown. Healthy bone marrow donors formed the donor group. PCR used 60 Vbeta primers and 13 Jbeta primers. Sequenced by immunoSEQ multiplex PCR; TCRdb stores in-frame clones only, minus some. Seen here are 81,000 or so clones, approximately 56% observed once, and the top ten hold about 5.4%. The CDR3 is 17 residues long. Unmatched junction bases numbered 14, after V lost 4 bases and J lost 5 bases. Germline V gives CDR1 SGHRS, CDR2 YFSETQ. Findings of the study overall: Researchers catalogued under 200 TCR beta chains as cytomegalovirus-associated.

The sequencing sample was made of PBMCs. This clonotype was sampled from a woman under 40 in good health and CMV-seropositive. The chain uses TRBV5-1 and TRBJ2-1; 8 bases fit TRBD2. CDR3 nucleotides: TGCGCCAGCAGCCTGGACGTTGGAGCGGGGGTTAACAATGAGCAGTTCTTC. The encoded protein is CASSLDVGAGVNNEQFF.